This T cell receptor beta chain comes out of a study of CD8+CD57+ T cells in acquired aplastic anemia. Study in general: Healthy donors gave approximately 10 million reads on average for CD4+ cells.

The study's findings and limits: Significant differences in CD8+ Simpson's diversity were not observed between patients and controls. Found in both controls and patients were around 29 CD8+ CDR3 sequences.

The CDR3 contains 15 residues. Trimming took 0 bases from V and 5 from J, leaving 12 bases between them. Germline V gene data show CDR1 as SGHNT and CDR2 as YYREEE (reference sequence). Only a few counts were recorded for this clonotype. What it binds is unknown. Genomic DNA constituted the template upon which TCR beta VDJ and CDR3 profiling was performed. In TCRdb, the reads were re-called with MiXCR into one record per CDR3 protein. The sample lists about 110,000 distinct CDR3 sequences, under 60% occurring once. Material: sorted CD4+, CD8+, or CD8+CD57+ T cells (not recorded which) from PBMCs. The V gene is TRBV5-4, the J gene TRBJ2-1; D might be TRBD1 (6 bases). This clonotype was obtained from a human donor in good health, serving as a control. This CDR3 reads CASSLATGQNNEQFF. The CDR3 nucleotides are TGTGCCAGCAGCTTGGCTACAGGGCAGAACAATGAGCAGTTCTTC.